Below are 3 T cell receptor beta chains sequenced from a single sample in a study of regulatory T cells in long-lasting Graves disease. Time point indicated: newly diagnosed GD, antithyroid drugs for less than 3 months. Construction of the TCR library relied on RNA isolated from PBMCs. Relying on iRepertoire HTBI primers and Arm-PCR of CDR3 regions, the team built TCR beta libraries. TCRdb processed the multiplex PCR reads anew with MiXCR; each CDR3 protein has one entry. The sample lists 250,000 or so distinct CDR3 sequences, roughly a fifth occurring once. Sample: peripheral blood mononuclear cells (PBMCs), taken at new diagnosis, from a patient treated with antithyroid drugs. The receptors shown here come from a female donor with Graves disease.

The chain links TRBV7-8 to TRBJ2-7; 14 bases map to TRBD2. Germline trimming cut 7 bases from V and 5 bases from J; bases unmatched to any gene: 13. This CDR3 has 17 amino acids. CDR1 and CDR2 (germline): SGHVS, FQNEAQ. The CDR3 coding sequence is TGTGCCAGCAATAGTCCGGGACTAGCGGGAGTGAAGGACGAGCAGTACTTC. It translates to CASNSPGLAGVKDEQYF.

Remarks on this clonotype: A read error is the likely source, as a far larger clone sits one nucleotide away. The J gene is TRBJ2-3, the V gene TRBV9; D could derive from TRBD1 or TRBD2 (5 bases each). CDR1 is SGDLS and CDR2 is YYNGEE in the germline V gene. Trimming took 5 bases from V and 4 from J, leaving 14 bases between them. CDR3 size: 14 residues. The CDR3: CASRPGASADTQYF. The CDR3 DNA reads as TGTGCCAGCAGGCCCGGGGCATCCGCAGATACGCAGTATTTT.

This clonotype was seen a few times. This chain joins TRBV15 and TRBJ1-5; unclear D gene. This CDR3 comprises 12 residues. V lost 9 bases and J 4 bases, leaving 10 bases between the germline ends. CDR1 and CDR2 (germline): LNHNV, YYDKDF (reference sequence). CDR3 nucleotides: TGTGCCACGCAGCAGATGAATCAGCCCCAGCATTTT. Its translation is CATQQMNQPQHF.